The sequence of this T cell receptor (beta chain) was determined in a study of human T cells and chemical hapten exposure. Study as a whole: Patch tests applied 0.01% DPC to the upper back, read at 6 days. Study results and limitations: Expanded TCRs produced significantly more large CDR3 similarity clusters than controls did.

This clonotype was seen ten or more times. Its target is unknown. TCRdb re-called the RACE reads through MiXCR, storing one row per CDR3 protein. The repertoire holds tens of thousands of distinct CDR3 sequences, with 10% to 13% as singletons. Time point specified: pre-sensitization, week 0. Treatment noted: therapeutic diphenylcyclopropenone sensitization with weekly scalp DPC. This clonotype was sampled from a man aged 30-40 years with alopecia areata. Some clones in this sample may be carry-over from other donors' samples. The sequencing here drew on whole blood, taken in connection with sensitization to the hapten diphenylcyclopropenone (DPC).

The CDR3 loop reads CSARDRQEYSNQPQHF. The CDR3 nucleotides read TGCAGTGCTAGAGATAGACAGGAGTATAGCAATCAGCCCCAGCATTTT. The J gene is TRBJ1-5, the V gene TRBV20-1; tentative D call: TRBD1 (6 bases). The CDR3 is 16 residues long. CDR1 and CDR2 (germline): DFQATT, SNEGSKA (reference sequence). V dropped 0 bases and J dropped 0 bases, with 12 bases sitting between them.